Sequencing of this T cell receptor beta chain was carried out in a study of shared clonotypes between healthy human individuals. Broader study findings: Only a few donors were included, so the genetic and exposure-history diversity represented was limited. Shared clonotypes across all four donors exceeded non-shared ones in generation probability.

This clone was counted a few times. Its antigen is unidentified. The germline V and J ends were trimmed by 3 bases and 7 bases, with 7 bases remaining between them. The CDR3 sequence is 12 residues long. Germline V gene sequence: CDR1 SNHLY, CDR2 FYNNEI. Healthy and HIV-negative, the adult donors had no recent acute infections or vaccinations. TCRdb's copy holds only in-frame clones and misses some; the assay was immunoSEQ multiplex PCR. The repertoire holds about 1 million clones, with about 75% as singletons. The source material was memory CD4+ T cells sorted from blood. Subset denoted: CD45RA-negative fraction. The origin of this receptor is a young man in good health. The V and J genes are TRBV2 and TRBJ1-5; D gene uncertain. The CDR3 is CASSDTMQPQHF. CDR3 bases: TGTGCCAGCAGTGACACTATGCAGCCCCAGCATTTT. The variable domain in full, with the rest retrieved from reference TRBV2 and TRBJ1-5, is EPEVTQTPSHQVTQMGQEVILRCVPISNHLYFYWYRQILGQKVEFLVSFYNNEISEKSEIFDDQFSVERPDGSNFTLKIRSTKLEDSAMYFCASSDTMQPQHFGDGTRLSIL.